These T cell receptor beta chains were read from a single sample in a study of T-cell memory formation after mild COVID-19. TCRdb analysed the 5' RACE reads with MiXCR anew, one entry per CDR3 protein. Of roughly 550,000 distinct CDR3 sequences listed, just over 20% are singletons. Sequencing was done on a sample of PBMCs or a T cell subset sorted from them (not recorded which). These TCRs come from an adult woman who had mild COVID-19 (a few samples of this study predate the infection). Cell type and time point are not known. Each CDR3 is given with its conserved first and last residue. Fields, in order: clone size, J gene, V gene, D gene, CDR3 protein, CDR3 DNA. D genes are given only for firm matches. Part of the rows lack a size; the others show once, few, many or a class for expanded clones.

clone size: -
J gene: TRBJ2-1
V gene: TRBV2
D gene: TRBD1
CDR3 protein: CASSDPGQGRYNEQFF
CDR3 DNA: TGTGCCAGCAGTGACCCGGGACAGGGGAGGTACAATGAGCAGTTCTTC

clone size: few
J gene: TRBJ2-1
V gene: TRBV18
D gene: -
CDR3 protein: CASSPRVRGGAHNEQFF
CDR3 DNA: TGTGCCAGCTCACCACGCGTGAGGGGGGGCGCCCACAATGAGCAGTTCTTC

clone size: few
J gene: TRBJ2-7
V gene: TRBV4-2
D gene: TRBD2
CDR3 protein: CASSQGREMGAFPYF
CDR3 DNA: TGTGCCAGCAGCCAAGGGCGGGAGATGGGAGCGTTTCCGTACTTC

clone size: few
J gene: TRBJ2-2
V gene: TRBV12-3/TRBV12-4
D gene: -
CDR3 protein: CATGTNTGELFF
CDR3 DNA: TGTGCCACCGGGACAAACACCGGGGAGCTGTTTTTT

clone size: few
J gene: TRBJ1-4
V gene: TRBV4-3
D gene: -
CDR3 protein: CASSQVGGDEKLFF
CDR3 DNA: TGCGCCAGCAGCCAAGTGGGGGGCGATGAAAAACTGTTTTTT

clone size: -
J gene: TRBJ2-1
V gene: TRBV24-1
D gene: TRBD2
CDR3 protein: CATSDSGRGNEQFF
CDR3 DNA: TGTGCCACCAGTGATAGCGGGAGAGGAAATGAGCAGTTCTTC

clone size: few
J gene: TRBJ1-1
V gene: TRBV30
D gene: TRBD1
CDR3 protein: CALRGQGNTEAFF
CDR3 DNA: TGTGCCCTTCGAGGACAGGGGAACACTGAAGCTTTCTTT

clone size: -
J gene: TRBJ2-4
V gene: TRBV20-1
D gene: -
CDR3 protein: CSAREGLAKNIQYF
CDR3 DNA: TGCAGTGCTAGAGAAGGGTTAGCCAAAAACATTCAGTACTTC

clone size: few
J gene: TRBJ1-1
V gene: TRBV12-3/TRBV12-4
D gene: -
CDR3 protein: CASSLSASGAREAFF
CDR3 DNA: TGTGCCAGCAGTTTATCGGCTTCGGGGGCAAGGGAAGCTTTCTTT

clone size: -
J gene: TRBJ2-7
V gene: TRBV7-9
D gene: TRBD1
CDR3 protein: CASSLAQTGGGSSYEQYF
CDR3 DNA: TGTGCCAGCAGCTTAGCGCAGACAGGGGGAGGAAGCTCCTACGAGCAGTACTTC

clone size: -
J gene: TRBJ2-3
V gene: TRBV30
D gene: -
CDR3 protein: CAWSVNVIGNTDTQYF
CDR3 DNA: TGTGCCTGGAGTGTAAATGTCATCGGGAACACAGATACGCAGTATTTT

clone size: few
J gene: TRBJ2-1
V gene: TRBV7-9
D gene: TRBD2
CDR3 protein: CASSSTSGLSYEQFF
CDR3 DNA: TGTGCCAGCAGCAGTACTAGCGGACTTTCTTATGAGCAGTTCTTC

clone size: -
J gene: TRBJ2-7
V gene: TRBV19
D gene: -
CDR3 protein: CASSQGASGTYEQYF
CDR3 DNA: TGTGCCAGTAGCCAGGGGGCTAGCGGGACCTACGAGCAGTACTTC

clone size: many
J gene: TRBJ1-5
V gene: TRBV30
D gene: -
CDR3 protein: CAWEEQGGQPQHF
CDR3 DNA: TGTGCCTGGGAGGAACAAGGGGGTCAGCCCCAGCATTTT

clone size: -
J gene: TRBJ2-2
V gene: TRBV15
D gene: -
CDR3 protein: CATSRQGSAGELFF
CDR3 DNA: TGTGCCACCAGCAGACAGGGATCTGCCGGGGAGCTGTTTTTT

clone size: many
J gene: TRBJ1-2
V gene: TRBV6-1
D gene: -
CDR3 protein: CASSGRNYGYTF
CDR3 DNA: TGTGCCAGCAGTGGACGGAACTATGGCTACACCTTC